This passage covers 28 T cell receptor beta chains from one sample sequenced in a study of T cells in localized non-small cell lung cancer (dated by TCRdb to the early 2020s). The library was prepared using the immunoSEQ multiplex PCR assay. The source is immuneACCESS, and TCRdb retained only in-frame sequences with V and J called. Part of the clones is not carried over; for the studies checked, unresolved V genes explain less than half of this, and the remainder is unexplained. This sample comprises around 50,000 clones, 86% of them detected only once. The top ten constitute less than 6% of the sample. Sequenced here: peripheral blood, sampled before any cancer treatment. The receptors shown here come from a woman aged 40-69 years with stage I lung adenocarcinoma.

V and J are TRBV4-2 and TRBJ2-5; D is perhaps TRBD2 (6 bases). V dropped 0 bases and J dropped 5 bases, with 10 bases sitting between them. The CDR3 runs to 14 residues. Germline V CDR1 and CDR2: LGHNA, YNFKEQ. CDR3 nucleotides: TGTGCCAGCAGCCAAGAGGAGGGTCGGGAGACCCAGTACTTC. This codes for CASSQEEGRETQYF.

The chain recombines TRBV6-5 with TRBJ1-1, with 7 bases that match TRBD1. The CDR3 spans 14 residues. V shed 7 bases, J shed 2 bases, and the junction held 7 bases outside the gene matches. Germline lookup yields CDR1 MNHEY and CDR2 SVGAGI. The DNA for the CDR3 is TGTGCCAGCAAAAGGGGACAGTCCAACACTGAAGCTTTCTTT. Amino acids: CASKRGQSNTEAFF.

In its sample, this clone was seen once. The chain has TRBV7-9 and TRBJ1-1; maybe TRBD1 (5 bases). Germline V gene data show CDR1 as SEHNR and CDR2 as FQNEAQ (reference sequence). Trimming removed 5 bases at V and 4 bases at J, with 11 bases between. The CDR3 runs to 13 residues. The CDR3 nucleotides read TGTGCCAGCAGCCGAGGGGCGGCCACTGAAGCTTTCTTT. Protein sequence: CASSRGAATEAFF.

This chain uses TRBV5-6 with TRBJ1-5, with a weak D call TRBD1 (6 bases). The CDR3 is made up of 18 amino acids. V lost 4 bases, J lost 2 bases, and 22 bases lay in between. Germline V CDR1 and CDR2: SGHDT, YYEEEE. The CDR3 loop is CASSARGGAIEGNQPQHF. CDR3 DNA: TGTGCCAGCAGCGCCCGTGGGGGGGCAATTGAAGGCAATCAGCCCCAGCATTTT. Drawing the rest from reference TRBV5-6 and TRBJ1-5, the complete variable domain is DAGVTQSPTHLIKTRGQQVTLRCSPKSGHDTVSWYQQALGQGPQFIFQYYEEEERQRGNFPDRFSGHQFPNYSSELNVNALLLGDSALYLCASSARGGAIEGNQPQHFGDGTRLSIL.

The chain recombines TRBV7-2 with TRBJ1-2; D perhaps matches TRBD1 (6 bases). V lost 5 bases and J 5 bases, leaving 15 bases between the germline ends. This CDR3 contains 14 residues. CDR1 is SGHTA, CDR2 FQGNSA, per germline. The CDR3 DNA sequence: TGTGCCAGCAGCCGTCCAGGGGATCTTTATGGCTACACCTTC. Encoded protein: CASSRPGDLYGYTF.

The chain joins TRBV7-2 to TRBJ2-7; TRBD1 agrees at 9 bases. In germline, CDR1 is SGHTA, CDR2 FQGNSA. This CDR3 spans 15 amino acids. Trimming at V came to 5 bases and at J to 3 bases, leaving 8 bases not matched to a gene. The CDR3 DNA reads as TGTGCCAGCAGCCGGACAGGGGAAAATAACTACGAGCAGTACTTC. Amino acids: CASSRTGENNYEQYF. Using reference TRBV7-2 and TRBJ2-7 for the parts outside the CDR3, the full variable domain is GAGVSQSPSNKVTEKGKDVELRCDPISGHTALYWYRQSLGQGLEFLIYFQGNSAPDKSGLPSDRFSAERTGGSVSTLTIQRTQQEDSAVYLCASSRTGENNYEQYFGPGTRLTVT.

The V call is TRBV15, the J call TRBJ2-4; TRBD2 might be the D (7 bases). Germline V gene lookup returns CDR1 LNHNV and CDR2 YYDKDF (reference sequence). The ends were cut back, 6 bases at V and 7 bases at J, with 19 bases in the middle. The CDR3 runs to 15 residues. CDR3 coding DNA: TGTGCCACCAGGGTTGGACGGGGGGCCGGGAACATTCAGTACTTC. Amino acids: CATRVGRGAGNIQYF.

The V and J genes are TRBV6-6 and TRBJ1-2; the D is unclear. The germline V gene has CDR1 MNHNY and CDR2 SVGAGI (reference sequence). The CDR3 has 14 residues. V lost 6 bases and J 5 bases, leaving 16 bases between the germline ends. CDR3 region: CASRPARTRYGYTF. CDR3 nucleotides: TGTGCCAGCAGACCGGCGCGGACGCGATATGGCTACACCTTC.

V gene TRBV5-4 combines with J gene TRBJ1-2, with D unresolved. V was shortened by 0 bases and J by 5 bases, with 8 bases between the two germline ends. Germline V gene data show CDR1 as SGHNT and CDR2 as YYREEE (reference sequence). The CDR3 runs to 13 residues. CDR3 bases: TGTGCCAGCAGCTTGGGGGCAGAATATGGCTACACCTTC. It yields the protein CASSLGAEYGYTF.

The CDR3 bases are TGTGCCAGCAGCGGGGGGACAGGGCAACATGGCTACACCTTC. Protein product: CASSGGTGQHGYTF. The V call is TRBV7-2, the J call TRBJ1-2; 9 nucleotides agree with TRBD1. Germline V gene lookup returns CDR1 SGHTA and CDR2 FQGNSA. The CDR3 contains 14 residues. The V and J ends lost 5 bases and 6 bases, in that order; junction bases with no gene match: 7.

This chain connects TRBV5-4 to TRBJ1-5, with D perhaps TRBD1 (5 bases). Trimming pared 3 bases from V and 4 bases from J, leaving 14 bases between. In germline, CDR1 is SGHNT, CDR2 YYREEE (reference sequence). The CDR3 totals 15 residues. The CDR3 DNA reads TGTGCCAGCAGCTCAGACGCCTCAGGGAATCAGCCCCAGCATTTT. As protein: CASSSDASGNQPQHF.

The CDR3 reads CASSLGSGGHQETQYF. The CDR3 DNA reads TGTGCCAGCAGCTTAGGTAGCGGGGGACACCAAGAGACCCAGTACTTC. The chain recombines TRBV11-2 with TRBJ2-5; 9 nucleotides match TRBD2. This CDR3 region has 16 residues. Trimming took 1 base from V and 0 from J; bases not matched to a gene: 3. Looked up from germline, CDR1 is SGHAT and CDR2 is FQNNGV.

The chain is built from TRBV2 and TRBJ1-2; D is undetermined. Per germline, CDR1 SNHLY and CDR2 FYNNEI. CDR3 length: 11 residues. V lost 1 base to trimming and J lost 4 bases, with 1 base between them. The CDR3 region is CASSEGYGYTF. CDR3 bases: TGTGCCAGCAGTGAAGGCTATGGCTACACCTTC.

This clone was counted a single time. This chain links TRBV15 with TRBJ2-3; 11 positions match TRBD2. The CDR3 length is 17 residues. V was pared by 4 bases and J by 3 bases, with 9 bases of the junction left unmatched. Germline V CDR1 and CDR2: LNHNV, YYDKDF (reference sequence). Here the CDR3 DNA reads TGTGCCACCAGCATCCGTCTAGCGGGGGGTTTGACAGATACGCAGTATTTT. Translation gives CATSIRLAGGLTDTQYF.

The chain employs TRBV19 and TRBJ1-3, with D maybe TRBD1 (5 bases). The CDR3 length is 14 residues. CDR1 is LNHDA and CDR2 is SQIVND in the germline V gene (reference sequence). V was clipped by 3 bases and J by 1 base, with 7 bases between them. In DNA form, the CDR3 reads TGTGCCAGTAGTATGGGGGAATCTGGAAACACCATATATTTT. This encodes CASSMGESGNTIYF. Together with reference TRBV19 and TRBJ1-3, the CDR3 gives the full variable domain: DGGITQSPKYLFRKEGQNVTLSCEQNLNHDAMYWYRQDPGQGLRLIYYSQIVNDFQKGDIAEGYSVSREKKESFPLTVTSAQKNPTAFYLCASSMGESGNTIYFGEGSWLTVV.

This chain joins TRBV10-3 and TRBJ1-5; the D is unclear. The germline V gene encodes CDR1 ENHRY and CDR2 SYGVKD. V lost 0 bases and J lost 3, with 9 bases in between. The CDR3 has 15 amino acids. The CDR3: CAISESGNNNQPQHF. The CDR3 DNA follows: TGTGCCATCAGTGAGTCGGGCAACAACAATCAGCCCCAGCATTTT.

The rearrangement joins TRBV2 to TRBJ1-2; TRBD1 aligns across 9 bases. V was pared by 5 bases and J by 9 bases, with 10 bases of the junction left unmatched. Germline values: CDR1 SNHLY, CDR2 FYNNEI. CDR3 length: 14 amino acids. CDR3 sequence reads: CASSLLPGQGSYTF. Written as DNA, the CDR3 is TGTGCCAGCAGTCTCCTACCGGGACAGGGTAGCTACACCTTC.

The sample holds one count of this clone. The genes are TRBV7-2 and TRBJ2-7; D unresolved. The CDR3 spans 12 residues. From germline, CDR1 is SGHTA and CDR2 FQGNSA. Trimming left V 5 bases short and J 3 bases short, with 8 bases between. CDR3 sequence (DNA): TGTGCCAGCAGCCCGGCCCGCTACGAGCAGTACTTC. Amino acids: CASSPARYEQYF.

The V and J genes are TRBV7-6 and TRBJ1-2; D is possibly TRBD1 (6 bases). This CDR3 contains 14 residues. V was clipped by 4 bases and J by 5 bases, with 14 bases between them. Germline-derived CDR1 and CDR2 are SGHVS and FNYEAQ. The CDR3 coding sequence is TGTGCCAGCAGCTCATCGGGGGGCGCTTATGGCTACACCTTC. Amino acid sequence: CASSSSGGAYGYTF.

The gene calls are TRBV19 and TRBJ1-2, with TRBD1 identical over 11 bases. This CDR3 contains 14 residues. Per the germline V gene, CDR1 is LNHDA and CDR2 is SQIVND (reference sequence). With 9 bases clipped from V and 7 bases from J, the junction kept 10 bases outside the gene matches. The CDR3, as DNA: TGTGCCAGCTGTCATCGGACAGGGGGCGTTGGCTACACCTTC. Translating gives CASCHRTGGVGYTF.

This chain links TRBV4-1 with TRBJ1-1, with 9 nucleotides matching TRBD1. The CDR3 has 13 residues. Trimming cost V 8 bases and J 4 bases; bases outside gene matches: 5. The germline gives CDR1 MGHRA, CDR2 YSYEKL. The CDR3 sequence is CASGDRGITEAFF. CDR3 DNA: TGCGCCAGCGGCGACAGGGGGATCACTGAAGCTTTCTTT.

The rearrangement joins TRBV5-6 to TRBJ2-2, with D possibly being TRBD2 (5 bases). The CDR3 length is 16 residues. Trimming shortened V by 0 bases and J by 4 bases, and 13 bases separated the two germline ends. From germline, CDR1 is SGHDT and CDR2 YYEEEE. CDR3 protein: CASSLGIGRSTGELFF. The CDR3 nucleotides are TGTGCCAGCAGCTTGGGTATAGGGAGATCCACCGGGGAGCTGTTTTTT.

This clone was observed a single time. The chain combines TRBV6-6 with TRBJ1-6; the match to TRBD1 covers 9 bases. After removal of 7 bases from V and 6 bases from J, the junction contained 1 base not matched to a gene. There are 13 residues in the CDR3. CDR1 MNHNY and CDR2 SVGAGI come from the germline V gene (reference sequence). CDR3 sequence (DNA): TGTGCCAGCAAACAGGGGGCTAATTCACCCCTCCACTTT. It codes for CASKQGANSPLHF.

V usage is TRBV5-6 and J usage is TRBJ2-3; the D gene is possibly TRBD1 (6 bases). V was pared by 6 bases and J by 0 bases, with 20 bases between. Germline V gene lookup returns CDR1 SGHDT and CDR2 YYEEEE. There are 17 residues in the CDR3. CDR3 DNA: TGTGCCAGCAATTTTATGGACAGTGCATCTAGCACAGATACGCAGTATTTT. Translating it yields CASNFMDSASSTDTQYF. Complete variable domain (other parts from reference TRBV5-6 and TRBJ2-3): DAGVTQSPTHLIKTRGQQVTLRCSPKSGHDTVSWYQQALGQGPQFIFQYYEEEERQRGNFPDRFSGHQFPNYSSELNVNALLLGDSALYLCASNFMDSASSTDTQYFGPGTRLTVL.

CDR3 sequence (DNA): TGTGCCAGCAGCTTGCGGTTTCAGGGGGCAGGAGAGACCCAGTACTTC. The encoded protein is CASSLRFQGAGETQYF. This chain joins TRBV7-8 and TRBJ2-5; 8 bases agree with TRBD1. Unmatched junction bases numbered 10, after V lost 3 bases and J lost 4 bases. The germline CDR1 and CDR2 sequences are SGHVS and FQNEAQ. The CDR3 runs to 16 residues.

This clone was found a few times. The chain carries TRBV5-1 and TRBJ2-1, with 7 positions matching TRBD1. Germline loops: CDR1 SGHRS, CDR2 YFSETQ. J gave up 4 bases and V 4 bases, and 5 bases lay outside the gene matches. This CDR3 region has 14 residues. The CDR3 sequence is CASSPLRGYNEQFF. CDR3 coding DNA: TGCGCCAGCAGCCCCCTCAGGGGGTACAATGAGCAGTTCTTC.

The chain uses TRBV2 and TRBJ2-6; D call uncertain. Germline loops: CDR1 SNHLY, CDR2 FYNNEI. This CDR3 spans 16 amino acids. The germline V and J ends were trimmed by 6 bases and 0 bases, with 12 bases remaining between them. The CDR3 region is CASSLPRVSGANVLTF. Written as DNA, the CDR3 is TGTGCCAGCAGCTTGCCTAGGGTCTCTGGGGCCAACGTCCTGACTTTC.

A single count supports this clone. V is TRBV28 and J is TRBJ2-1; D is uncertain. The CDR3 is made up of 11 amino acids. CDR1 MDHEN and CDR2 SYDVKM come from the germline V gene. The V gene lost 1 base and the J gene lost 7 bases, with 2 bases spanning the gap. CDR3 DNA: TGTGCCAGCAGTTTATTGAATGAGCAGTTCTTC. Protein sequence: CASSLLNEQFF.